These T cell receptor beta chains were read from a single sample in a study of identical twins. In TCRdb, the 5' RACE reads were re-called with MiXCR into one record per CDR3 protein. The sample holds 450,000 to 500,000 distinct CDR3 sequences, around 15% seen once. These data were also filed under a second study, of yellow fever vaccine responses in identical twins.

Sequenced input: CD4+ T cells sorted from blood. These receptors all come from a woman in her late teens or twenties in good health. Both conserved end residues are part of each CDR3. D genes are given only for firm matches. Rows may omit the clone size; those that give it use once, few, many or a size class.

j_gene | len | d_gene | v_gene | abundance | CDR3nt | CDR3aa
TRBJ2-1 | 18 | TRBD2 | TRBV20-1 | - | TGCAGTGCTAGCCTAATGAGCCCACTAGCGGAGGGTAACAATGAGCAGTTCTTC | CSASLMSPLAEGNNEQFF
TRBJ2-5 | 14 | TRBD1 | TRBV10-3 | few | TGTGCCATCAGACCGGGACAGCAACAAGAGACCCAGTACTTC | CAIRPGQQQETQYF
TRBJ2-7 | 12 | - | TRBV18 | - | TGTGCCAGCTCACCAGGGAACGACGAGCAGTACTTC | CASSPGNDEQYF
TRBJ2-6 | 14 | - | TRBV27 | few | TGTGCCAGCAGTCCGGACACTGGGGCCAACGTCCTGACTTTC | CASSPDTGANVLTF
TRBJ2-1 | 12 | - | TRBV29-1 | - | TGCAGCGTCCCGGCCCTTCCCCATGAGCAGTTCTTC | CSVPALPHEQFF
TRBJ2-3 | 15 | TRBD1 | TRBV5-4 | few | TGTGCCAGCAGCGCCCGGGACAGGGCTATAGATACGCAGTATTTT | CASSARDRAIDTQYF
TRBJ1-5 | 15 | - | TRBV18 | - | TGTGCCAGCTCACTTTTGGGCGAAGGCAATCAGCCCCAGCATTTT | CASSLLGEGNQPQHF
TRBJ2-3 | 13 | - | TRBV10-3 | - | TGTGCCATCACCAACCGGGACACAGATACGCAGTATTTT | CAITNRDTDTQYF
TRBJ2-7 | 14 | - | TRBV18 | - | TGTGCCAGCTCACCGGGACAGACTAGCTACGAGCAGTACTTC | CASSPGQTSYEQYF
TRBJ2-7 | 14 | TRBD2 | TRBV20-1 | few | TGCAGTGCTAGAGGTGCGGGGGGGCCGGTCGAGCAGTACTTC | CSARGAGGPVEQYF
TRBJ2-5 | 15 | TRBD1 | TRBV5-4 | - | TGTGCCAGCAGCTTGACAGGGGGCAATCAAGAGACCCAGTACTTC | CASSLTGGNQETQYF
TRBJ1-3 | 13 | - | TRBV7-8 | few | TGTGCCAGCAGCTCGATACAGGGTTCCACCATATATTTT | CASSSIQGSTIYF
TRBJ2-5 | 13 | - | TRBV2 | - | TGTGCCAGCAGCGTCAACGTCGGGGAGACCCAGTACTTC | CASSVNVGETQYF
TRBJ2-7 | 15 | - | TRBV29-1 | - | TGCAGCGGCACGCTACCAACAGGGAGGTCCTACGAGCAGTACTTC | CSGTLPTGRSYEQYF
TRBJ1-6 | 15 | - | TRBV5-1 | - | TGCGCCAGCAGCTTGGTTTCAGGCTATAATTCACCCCTCCACTTT | CASSLVSGYNSPLHF
TRBJ2-5 | 15 | TRBD1 | TRBV10-3 | few | TGTGCCATCAGTGATCAAACAGGGGGCGGAGAGACCCAGTACTTC | CAISDQTGGGETQYF
TRBJ2-3 | 14 | - | TRBV30 | - | TGTGCCTGGAGTGGGGCACTATACACAGATACGCAGTATTTT | CAWSGALYTDTQYF
TRBJ2-1 | 19 | TRBD2 | TRBV12-3/TRBV12-4 | - | TGTGCCAGCAGTTTTAGGAGGGGACTAGCCCCGAGCTCCTACAATGAGCAGTTCTTC | CASSFRRGLAPSSYNEQFF
TRBJ2-1 | 15 | TRBD1 | TRBV30 | - | TGTGCCTGGGAAAACAGGGGAACTAATTACAATGAGCAGTTCTTC | CAWENRGTNYNEQFF